A single sample gave rise to the 22 T cell receptor beta chains below, sequenced in a study of cytomegalovirus exposure and HLA in healthy donors. PCR primers comprised 60 Vbeta and 13 Jbeta primers. The assay was immunoSEQ multiplex PCR, and TCRdb's table has in-frame clones only and misses some. The sample records 150,000 or so clones, more than 70% being singletons. Sequenced material: PBMCs. These receptors were taken from a man between 25 and 39 years old in good health and CMV-seronegative.

The chain couples TRBV5-4 to TRBJ2-5, with 7 positions matching TRBD1. Germline assignment: CDR1 SGHNT and CDR2 YYREEE (reference sequence). CDR3 size: 15 residues. The V segment lost 2 bases and the J segment 1 base; nucleotides outside the gene matches: 5. The CDR3 sequence: CASSLDRDSQETQYF. The CDR3 DNA reads TGTGCCAGCAGCTTAGACCGGGACAGCCAAGAGACCCAGTACTTC.

This clone has a handful of counts. The gene calls are TRBV5-1 and TRBJ1-3; D ambiguous. The CDR3 is 15 residues long. V was shortened by 1 base and J by 0 bases, with 8 bases between the two germline ends. Germline V lookup: CDR1 SGHRS, CDR2 YFSETQ. The CDR3 nucleotides are TGCGCCAGCAGCTTGCCTCGGGACTCTGGAAACACCATATATTTT. Translation: CASSLPRDSGNTIYF. Drawing the rest from reference TRBV5-1 and TRBJ1-3, the complete variable domain is KAGVTQTPRYLIKTRGQQVTLSCSPISGHRSVSWYQQTPGQGLQFLFEYFSETQRNKGNFPGRFSGRQFSNSRSEMNVSTLELGDSALYLCASSLPRDSGNTIYFGEGSWLTVV.

This rearrangement joins TRBV6-1 to TRBJ1-2; D is undetermined. V was shortened by 0 bases and J by 3 bases, with 5 bases between the two germline ends. This CDR3 has 13 residues. The germline CDR1 and CDR2 sequences are MNHNS and SASEGT. The CDR3 reads CASSEAPDYGYTF. As DNA, the CDR3 is TGTGCCAGCAGTGAAGCCCCCGACTATGGCTACACCTTC.

The chain recombines TRBV19 with TRBJ1-3; 7 bases map to TRBD1. The CDR3 sequence is 15 residues long. Germline V gene sequence: CDR1 LNHDA, CDR2 SQIVND (reference sequence). Trimming removed 7 bases from V and 0 bases from J; junction bases left unmatched: 6. The CDR3 protein is CASNEGAYSGNTIYF. DNA for the CDR3: TGTGCCAGTAATGAGGGGGCATACTCTGGAAACACCATATATTTT.

This clone was seen a single time. The CDR3 DNA follows: TGTGCCAGCTCACCCGGCCAGGGTGGGTATGGCTACACCTTC. Its translation is CASSPGQGGYGYTF. The V gene is TRBV18, the J gene TRBJ1-2; perhaps TRBD1 as D (5 bases). Germline values: CDR1 KGHSH, CDR2 LQKENI. Deletions cut 3 bases from V and 5 bases from J, with 13 bases between. The CDR3 is 14 amino acids.

The V call is TRBV5-5, the J call TRBJ2-1; TRBD2 agrees at 9 bases. Germline V gives CDR1 SGHKS, CDR2 YYEKEE (reference sequence). There are 17 residues in the CDR3. V lost 0 bases and J lost 2; bases outside the gene matches: 6. CDR3 sequence: CASSLVTSGYTYNEQFF. CDR3 coding DNA: TGTGCCAGCAGCTTGGTTACTAGCGGGTATACCTACAATGAGCAGTTCTTC.

The chain is built from TRBV6-4 and TRBJ2-6; TRBD1 matches 7 bases. CDR3 length equals 23 residues. From germline, CDR1 is MRHNA and CDR2 SNTAGT. V shed 0 bases and J 0 bases; nucleotides not matched to a gene: 20. DNA of the CDR3: TGTGCCAGCAGTGACTCGAATCGATCTTTAGGGACAGACAATACCTCTGGGGCCAACGTCCTGACTTTC. It is translated as CASSDSNRSLGTDNTSGANVLTF.

The rearrangement joins TRBV2 to TRBJ1-1, with 8 bases matching TRBD1. CDR3 length: 15 residues. CDR1 is SNHLY and CDR2 is FYNNEI in the germline V gene. V was pared by 2 bases and J by 6 bases, with 8 bases of the junction left unmatched. The CDR3 reads CASSERQGRRAEAFF. The CDR3 DNA sequence: TGTGCCAGCAGTGAAAGACAGGGGCGAAGGGCTGAAGCTTTCTTT.

The CDR3 sequence is CASSLGPGNDEAFF. The CDR3, as DNA: TGCGCCAGCAGCTTGGGGCCAGGGAACGATGAAGCTTTCTTT. This rearrangement joins TRBV5-1 to TRBJ1-1; D may be TRBD1 (5 bases). Germline V lookup: CDR1 SGHRS, CDR2 YFSETQ. This CDR3 has 14 residues. With 0 bases removed from V and 7 bases from J, the gap between germline ends came to 13 bases.

About this clone: Other DNA sequences in this specimen translate into the identical CDR3. The chain couples TRBV4-3 to TRBJ2-7, with 10 bases fitting TRBD2. Trimming at V came to 3 bases and at J to 5 bases, leaving 10 bases not matched to a gene. The germline CDR1 and CDR2 sequences are LGHNA and YSLEER. The CDR3 has 16 amino acids. The CDR3 spells CASSHVQAGGYNEQYF. The DNA of the CDR3 is TGCGCCAGCAGCCATGTTCAAGCGGGAGGGTATAACGAGCAGTACTTC.

The rearrangement joins TRBV6-1 to TRBJ1-2; D gene unclear. Germline V gene lookup returns CDR1 MNHNS and CDR2 SASEGT. The CDR3 is 11 amino acids. Trimming stripped 1 base from V and 12 bases from J, with 9 bases between. CDR3 coding DNA: TGTGCCAGCAGTGAAGTAGGAGGGCACACCTTC. Translated, it gives CASSEVGGHTF.

J is TRBJ2-1 and V is TRBV18; tentative D call: TRBD1 (7 bases). Germline lookup yields CDR1 KGHSH and CDR2 LQKENI. The CDR3 totals 16 residues. V was trimmed by 4 bases and J by 7 bases, leaving 20 bases between them. Written as DNA, the CDR3 is TGTGCCAGCTCACAATATCAAGGGGGCGCGGGGAATGAGCAGTTCTTC. It yields the protein CASSQYQGGAGNEQFF.

V and J are TRBV4-1 and TRBJ2-5, with 7 bases identical to TRBD2. The CDR3 is 16 residues long. CDR1 is MGHRA, CDR2 YSYEKL, per germline. Trimming removed 2 bases from V and 3 bases from J; junction bases left unmatched: 9. The CDR3 protein is CASSQRAGSSKETQYF. The CDR3 DNA reads TGCGCCAGCAGCCAACGAGCGGGGAGCTCGAAAGAGACCCAGTACTTC.

The chain is built from TRBV5-1 and TRBJ1-6, with 7 bases fitting TRBD1. Per the germline V gene, CDR1 is SGHRS and CDR2 is YFSETQ. CDR3 size: 13 residues. Trimming removed 0 bases from V and 10 bases from J; junction bases left unmatched: 1. Written as DNA, the CDR3 is TGCGCCAGCAGCTTGGGGGACAGATCACCCCTCCACTTT. Its translation: CASSLGDRSPLHF.

The chain combines TRBV28 with TRBJ1-1; TRBD1 might be the D (6 bases). Germline V gives CDR1 MDHEN, CDR2 SYDVKM. The CDR3 consists of 14 residues. Trimming removed 3 bases at V and 4 bases at J, with 12 bases between. CDR3 region: CASSFRGYGTEAFF. DNA of the CDR3: TGTGCCAGCAGTTTCAGGGGATACGGCACTGAAGCTTTCTTT.

The chain employs TRBV5-1 and TRBJ2-5; TRBD2 might be the D (6 bases). Germline V gene data show CDR1 as SGHRS and CDR2 as YFSETQ. Between the trimmed V and J ends, which lost 4 bases and 11 bases, there was a span of 24 bases. This CDR3 contains 15 residues. The chain's CDR3 is CASSPTTDPTGEQYF. CDR3 sequence (DNA): TGCGCCAGCAGCCCAACGACAGATCCTACGGGGGAGCAGTACTTC.

The chain employs TRBV5-1 and TRBJ2-5, with 7 bases identical to TRBD1. The CDR3 is 14 amino acids. V lost 4 bases and J lost 1; bases outside the gene matches: 4. Germline V gene data show CDR1 as SGHRS and CDR2 as YFSETQ. The CDR3 is CASSPGTAQETQYF. The DNA for the CDR3 is TGCGCCAGCAGCCCCGGGACAGCCCAAGAGACCCAGTACTTC.

V gene TRBV6-5 combines with J gene TRBJ1-1; 9 bases map to TRBD1. CDR3 size: 15 residues. Germline V CDR1 and CDR2: MNHEY, SVGAGI. V lost 1 base and J lost 5; bases outside the gene matches: 5. The CDR3 nucleotides are TGTGCCAGCAGTTACTTGGGACAGGGAGGAACTGAAGCTTTCTTT. It specifies CASSYLGQGGTEAFF.

This chain links TRBV10-3 with TRBJ1-2; D gene ambiguous. The CDR3 length is 12 residues. CDR1 ENHRY and CDR2 SYGVKD come from the germline V gene. Between the trimmed V and J ends, which lost 7 bases and 4 bases, there was a span of 10 bases. Here the CDR3 DNA reads TGTGCCATCATGGCAGGAGGCTATGGCTACACCTTC. Amino acids: CAIMAGGYGYTF.

The CDR3 DNA reads TGTGCCAGCAGCGCCTCAACAGGGCAGTATGGCTACACCTTC. Its protein is CASSASTGQYGYTF. The chain couples TRBV7-2 to TRBJ1-2, with D possibly matching TRBD1 (6 bases). This CDR3 spans 14 amino acids. V was clipped by 5 bases and J by 5 bases, with 15 bases between them. The V gene's germline CDR1 is SGHTA and CDR2 FQGNSA.

This chain uses TRBV7-6 with TRBJ2-7; the match to TRBD2 covers 8 bases. V lost 0 bases and J lost 6; bases outside the gene matches: 13. CDR1 and CDR2 (germline): SGHVS, FNYEAQ. The CDR3 covers 17 residues. The CDR3 DNA follows: TGTGCCAGCAGCTTAGCGGGTGGTAGCGGGAAAACAGGCGAGCAGTACTTC. Protein product: CASSLAGGSGKTGEQYF.

The chain couples TRBV9 to TRBJ1-2; 10 bases are shared with TRBD1. V dropped 3 bases and J dropped 0; count of bases not matched to a gene: 8. Germline CDR1 reads SGDLS; CDR2 reads YYNGEE. The CDR3 extends over 17 amino acids. CDR3 DNA sequence: TGTGCCAGCAGCGCCGGGACAGGGGTAATAGCTAACTATGGCTACACCTTC. Amino acids: CASSAGTGVIANYGYTF.